This TCR beta chain was retrieved from a study of blood T cell repertoires in COVID-19. The CDR3 covers 14 residues. Looked up from germline, CDR1 is SQVTM and CDR2 is ANQGSEA. V lost 7 bases and J lost 4, with 18 bases in between. The assay was immunoSEQ multiplex PCR, and TCRdb's table has in-frame clones only and misses some. The sample yields about 300,000 clones, roughly 86% seen once. Sequencing was performed on PBMCs or T cells enriched from blood (not recorded which). This receptor was identified in a woman between 45 and 60 years old who had been exposed to COVID-19. V and J are TRBV29-1 and TRBJ2-3, with TRBD1 as a possible D gene (7 bases). CDR3 region: CSGVGRGVSDTQYF. The CDR3 nucleotides read TGCAGCGGGGTGGGCAGGGGGGTTTCAGATACGCAGTATTTT.